The rows below give T cell receptor beta chains drawn from one sample of a study of T cell responses to AZD1222 COVID-19 vaccine. Libraries were prepared by immunoSEQ multiplex PCR; TCRdb keeps only in-frame clonotypes and omits some of them. This table has some 100,000 clones, roughly nine tenths appearing once. The specimen was peripheral blood, collected on day 0 of AZD1222 vaccination. These receptors were obtained from an adult in good health. Both conserved end residues are part of each CDR3. A D gene is named only where the DNA matches it firmly. The size entry is marked missing in some rows and otherwise reads once, few, many or a size class.

cdr3_aa: CASSQPDRGLQPQHF; cdr3_nt: TGTGCCAGCAGCCAACCCGACAGGGGTTTACAGCCCCAGCATTTT; cdr3_length: 15; clone_size: NA; v_call: TRBV4-2; d_call: TRBD1; j_call: TRBJ1-5
cdr3_aa: CASSVTRGYQETQYF; cdr3_nt: TGTGCCAGTAGTGTCACCAGGGGGTACCAAGAGACCCAGTACTTC; cdr3_length: 15; clone_size: NA; v_call: TRBV19; d_call: TRBD1; j_call: TRBJ2-5
cdr3_aa: CASSRPTSESTDTQYF; cdr3_nt: TGTGCCAGCAGCAGACCGACTAGCGAAAGCACAGATACGCAGTATTTT; cdr3_length: 16; clone_size: once; v_call: TRBV27; d_call: TRBD2; j_call: TRBJ2-3
cdr3_aa: CAMGTRGGETQYF; cdr3_nt: TGTGCCATGGGGACTAGAGGGGGAGAGACCCAGTACTTC; cdr3_length: 13; clone_size: NA; v_call: TRBV10-3; d_call: TRBD2; j_call: TRBJ2-5
cdr3_aa: CASSRGANGYTF; cdr3_nt: TGTGCCAGCAGCCGAGGTGCCAATGGCTACACCTTC; cdr3_length: 12; clone_size: NA; v_call: TRBV6-5; d_call: NA; j_call: TRBJ1-2
cdr3_aa: CASSLAGGLSSYNEQFF; cdr3_nt: TGTGCCAGCAGCTTAGCCGGCGGCCTGAGCTCCTACAATGAGCAGTTCTTC; cdr3_length: 17; clone_size: NA; v_call: TRBV7-8; d_call: NA; j_call: TRBJ2-1
cdr3_aa: CASALGSGAGEYNEQFF; cdr3_nt: TGTGCCAGCGCTCTTGGGTCGGGAGCGGGAGAATACAATGAGCAGTTCTTC; cdr3_length: 17; clone_size: NA; v_call: TRBV25-1; d_call: TRBD2; j_call: TRBJ2-1
cdr3_aa: CDMRRLPFHEQYF; cdr3_nt: TGTGACATGAGAAGACTCCCTTTCCACGAGCAGTACTTC; cdr3_length: 13; clone_size: NA; v_call: TRBV21-1; d_call: NA; j_call: TRBJ2-7
cdr3_aa: CATSKLSGALAGVAHEQFF; cdr3_nt: TGTGCCACCAGCAAACTCAGTGGGGCACTAGCGGGAGTTGCCCATGAGCAGTTCTTC; cdr3_length: 19; clone_size: NA; v_call: TRBV15; d_call: TRBD2; j_call: TRBJ2-1
cdr3_aa: CASSPQVTGLTNTEAFF; cdr3_nt: TGTGCCAGCTCACCACAGGTCACAGGGCTTACTAACACTGAAGCTTTCTTT; cdr3_length: 17; clone_size: NA; v_call: TRBV18; d_call: NA; j_call: TRBJ1-1
cdr3_aa: CASSHVLGASSGANVLTF; cdr3_nt: TGTGCCAGCAGCCATGTCCTAGGGGCGAGCTCTGGGGCCAACGTCCTGACTTTC; cdr3_length: 18; clone_size: NA; v_call: TRBV7-8; d_call: NA; j_call: TRBJ2-6
cdr3_aa: CASSPTGEGETQYF; cdr3_nt: TGTGCCAGCAGCCCCACAGGGGAGGGAGAGACCCAGTACTTC; cdr3_length: 14; clone_size: NA; v_call: TRBV11-2; d_call: NA; j_call: TRBJ2-5
cdr3_aa: CASSRGTGGREQFF; cdr3_nt: TGTGCCAGCAGCCGGGGGACAGGGGGCCGTGAGCAGTTCTTC; cdr3_length: 14; clone_size: NA; v_call: TRBV7-2; d_call: TRBD1; j_call: TRBJ2-1
cdr3_aa: CASSGDRAPGNTIYF; cdr3_nt: TGTGCCAGCAGCGGCGACAGGGCCCCTGGAAACACCATATATTTT; cdr3_length: 15; clone_size: NA; v_call: TRBV7-9; d_call: TRBD1; j_call: TRBJ1-3
cdr3_aa: CARSPQGGAYGYTF; cdr3_nt: TGTGCCAGAAGCCCCCAGGGAGGGGCTTACGGCTACACCTTC; cdr3_length: 14; clone_size: NA; v_call: TRBV5-3; d_call: NA; j_call: TRBJ1-2
cdr3_aa: CASSQSSGSNQPQHF; cdr3_nt: TGTGCCAGCAGCCAAAGCAGCGGGAGCAATCAGCCCCAGCATTTT; cdr3_length: 15; clone_size: NA; v_call: TRBV7-6; d_call: NA; j_call: TRBJ1-5
cdr3_aa: CASSFRGNQPQHF; cdr3_nt: TGCGCCAGCAGCTTTAGGGGGAATCAGCCCCAGCATTTT; cdr3_length: 13; clone_size: NA; v_call: TRBV5-1; d_call: NA; j_call: TRBJ1-5
cdr3_aa: CASSARTGVGGTEAFF; cdr3_nt: TGTGCCAGTAGTGCGAGGACAGGGGTCGGGGGTACTGAAGCTTTCTTT; cdr3_length: 16; clone_size: NA; v_call: TRBV19; d_call: TRBD1; j_call: TRBJ1-1
cdr3_aa: CASSQAGVDIQYF; cdr3_nt: TGTGCCAGCAGCCAAGCAGGGGTGGACATTCAGTACTTC; cdr3_length: 13; clone_size: NA; v_call: TRBV3-1/TRBV3-2; d_call: NA; j_call: TRBJ2-4
cdr3_aa: CASSLNWNEQFF; cdr3_nt: TGCGCCAGCAGCTTGAACTGGAATGAGCAGTTCTTC; cdr3_length: 12; clone_size: NA; v_call: TRBV5-1; d_call: NA; j_call: TRBJ2-1
cdr3_aa: CASSLIGSGNTIYF; cdr3_nt: TGTGCCAGCAGTTTAATTGGCTCTGGAAACACCATATATTTT; cdr3_length: 14; clone_size: many; v_call: TRBV6-5; d_call: NA; j_call: TRBJ1-3
cdr3_aa: CASSPLELNGNEQFF; cdr3_nt: TGTGCCAGCTCACCGTTAGAGCTTAATGGGAATGAGCAGTTCTTC; cdr3_length: 15; clone_size: NA; v_call: TRBV18; d_call: NA; j_call: TRBJ2-1
cdr3_aa: CASSSRTGEISGNTIYF; cdr3_nt: TGTGCCAGCAGCTCTAGGACAGGGGAGATCTCTGGAAACACCATATATTTT; cdr3_length: 17; clone_size: NA; v_call: TRBV7-8; d_call: TRBD1; j_call: TRBJ1-3
cdr3_aa: CASSKRTEHYEQYF; cdr3_nt: TGTGCCAGCAGCAAAAGGACAGAACACTACGAGCAGTACTTC; cdr3_length: 14; clone_size: NA; v_call: TRBV13; d_call: NA; j_call: TRBJ2-7
cdr3_aa: CASSPRDRLNTEAFF; cdr3_nt: TGTGCCAGCTCACCGCGGGACAGGTTGAACACTGAAGCTTTCTTT; cdr3_length: 15; clone_size: NA; v_call: TRBV18; d_call: TRBD1; j_call: TRBJ1-1
cdr3_aa: CASSGGTGSGNTIYF; cdr3_nt: TGTGCCAGCTCAGGCGGGACAGGGTCTGGAAACACCATATATTTT; cdr3_length: 15; clone_size: NA; v_call: TRBV18; d_call: TRBD1; j_call: TRBJ1-3
cdr3_aa: CASSISETQYF; cdr3_nt: TGTGCCAGTAGTATTTCGGAGACCCAGTACTTC; cdr3_length: 11; clone_size: NA; v_call: TRBV19; d_call: NA; j_call: TRBJ2-5
cdr3_aa: CASGPPPGRADNYGYTF; cdr3_nt: TGTGCTAGTGGTCCCCCCCCGGGGAGGGCGGATAACTATGGCTACACCTTC; cdr3_length: 17; clone_size: NA; v_call: TRBV12-5; d_call: NA; j_call: TRBJ1-2
cdr3_aa: CASSVEHDLVNTEAFF; cdr3_nt: TGTGCCAGCAGCGTAGAACACGATTTGGTGAACACTGAAGCTTTCTTT; cdr3_length: 16; clone_size: NA; v_call: TRBV9; d_call: NA; j_call: TRBJ1-1
cdr3_aa: CSTDVNTEAFF; cdr3_nt: TGCAGCACGGACGTGAACACTGAAGCTTTCTTT; cdr3_length: 11; clone_size: NA; v_call: TRBV29-1; d_call: NA; j_call: TRBJ1-1
cdr3_aa: CASSLDRDVGPQHF; cdr3_nt: TGTGCCAGCAGCCTGGACAGGGATGTCGGGCCCCAGCATTTT; cdr3_length: 14; clone_size: NA; v_call: TRBV6-5; d_call: TRBD1; j_call: TRBJ1-5
cdr3_aa: CASSPLGRLDNEQFF; cdr3_nt: TGTGCCAGCAGCCCGCTAGGAAGACTCGACAATGAGCAGTTCTTC; cdr3_length: 15; clone_size: NA; v_call: TRBV14; d_call: NA; j_call: TRBJ2-1
cdr3_aa: CASSLAGTTSYEQYF; cdr3_nt: TGCGCCAGCAGCTTGGCCGGGACCACGTCTTACGAGCAGTACTTC; cdr3_length: 15; clone_size: NA; v_call: TRBV5-1; d_call: NA; j_call: TRBJ2-7
cdr3_aa: CASSLGGQGPNTGELFF; cdr3_nt: TGTGCCAGCAGTTTGGGAGGGCAGGGACCGAACACCGGGGAGCTGTTTTTT; cdr3_length: 17; clone_size: NA; v_call: TRBV28; d_call: TRBD2; j_call: TRBJ2-2
cdr3_aa: CASSQDYGSMNQPQHF; cdr3_nt: TGTGCCAGCAGCCAAGATTATGGCAGTATGAATCAGCCCCAGCATTTT; cdr3_length: 16; clone_size: once; v_call: TRBV4-2; d_call: NA; j_call: TRBJ1-5
cdr3_aa: CASRRGRANNEQFF; cdr3_nt: TGTGCCAGCAGGCGCGGGAGGGCCAATAATGAGCAGTTCTTC; cdr3_length: 14; clone_size: NA; v_call: TRBV7-2; d_call: TRBD2; j_call: TRBJ2-1
cdr3_aa: CSVGSTGGNYGYTF; cdr3_nt: TGCAGCGTTGGTTCGACAGGGGGTAACTATGGCTACACCTTC; cdr3_length: 14; clone_size: NA; v_call: TRBV29-1; d_call: TRBD1; j_call: TRBJ1-2
cdr3_aa: CSVGGAAGLDEQYF; cdr3_nt: TGCAGCGTTGGGGGCGCCGCGGGGTTGGACGAGCAGTACTTC; cdr3_length: 14; clone_size: NA; v_call: TRBV29-1; d_call: NA; j_call: TRBJ2-7
cdr3_aa: CASSGGVKGETQYF; cdr3_nt: TGCGCCAGCAGCGGAGGAGTGAAGGGGGAGACCCAGTACTTC; cdr3_length: 14; clone_size: once; v_call: TRBV5-1; d_call: NA; j_call: TRBJ2-5
cdr3_aa: CASSQLTARPNSGNTIYF; cdr3_nt: TGCGCCAGCAGCCAGCTGACAGCCAGACCGAACTCTGGAAACACCATATATTTT; cdr3_length: 18; clone_size: NA; v_call: TRBV4-1; d_call: NA; j_call: TRBJ1-3
cdr3_aa: CASSPEDRDVGNYGYTF; cdr3_nt: TGTGCCAGCAGCCCGGAGGACAGGGACGTCGGTAACTATGGCTACACCTTC; cdr3_length: 17; clone_size: NA; v_call: TRBV11-3; d_call: TRBD1; j_call: TRBJ1-2
cdr3_aa: CAWSDLLRRGIGSPLHF; cdr3_nt: TGTGCCTGGAGCGACCTATTGCGTCGGGGAATCGGCTCACCCCTCCACTTT; cdr3_length: 17; clone_size: NA; v_call: TRBV30; d_call: NA; j_call: TRBJ1-6
cdr3_aa: CASSYLGTSGRKTDTQYF; cdr3_nt: TGTGCCAGCAGTTACCTCGGGACTAGCGGGCGTAAGACAGATACGCAGTATTTT; cdr3_length: 18; clone_size: NA; v_call: TRBV6-2/TRBV6-3; d_call: TRBD2; j_call: TRBJ2-3
cdr3_aa: CASSFEGRGYNEQFF; cdr3_nt: TGTGCCAGCAGCTTTGAAGGCCGGGGATACAATGAGCAGTTCTTC; cdr3_length: 15; clone_size: NA; v_call: TRBV11-2; d_call: NA; j_call: TRBJ2-1
cdr3_aa: CASKGLAGGEDTQYF; cdr3_nt: TGTGCCAGTAAAGGACTAGCGGGAGGAGAAGATACGCAGTATTTT; cdr3_length: 15; clone_size: NA; v_call: TRBV19; d_call: TRBD2; j_call: TRBJ2-3
cdr3_aa: CASSDWTGRAEQFF; cdr3_nt: TGTGCCAGCAGCGACTGGACAGGGAGGGCGGAGCAGTTCTTC; cdr3_length: 14; clone_size: NA; v_call: TRBV7-2; d_call: NA; j_call: TRBJ2-1
cdr3_aa: CASSADSPYEQYF; cdr3_nt: TGTGCCAGCAGTGCCGACAGCCCCTACGAGCAGTACTTC; cdr3_length: 13; clone_size: NA; v_call: TRBV2; d_call: NA; j_call: TRBJ2-7
cdr3_aa: CASSSQANTEAFF; cdr3_nt: TGTGCCAGCAGCTCACAGGCTAACACTGAAGCTTTCTTT; cdr3_length: 13; clone_size: once; v_call: TRBV11-3; d_call: NA; j_call: TRBJ1-1
cdr3_aa: CASSPDRGYGYTF; cdr3_nt: TGTGCCAGCAGCCCCGACAGGGGCTATGGCTACACCTTC; cdr3_length: 13; clone_size: NA; v_call: TRBV6-5; d_call: TRBD1; j_call: TRBJ1-2
cdr3_aa: CAVPVPGGYYTGELFF; cdr3_nt: TGTGCCGTCCCCGTACCTGGGGGCTACTACACCGGGGAGCTGTTTTTT; cdr3_length: 16; clone_size: once; v_call: TRBV7-6; d_call: NA; j_call: TRBJ2-2
cdr3_aa: CSVEDPTGLAGYTF; cdr3_nt: TGCAGCGTTGAAGATCCAACAGGGCTGGCTGGCTACACCTTC; cdr3_length: 14; clone_size: NA; v_call: TRBV29-1; d_call: NA; j_call: TRBJ1-2
cdr3_aa: CASSLKGKDGYTF; cdr3_nt: TGTGCCAGCAGCTTAAAGGGGAAGGATGGCTACACCTTC; cdr3_length: 13; clone_size: NA; v_call: TRBV7-3; d_call: NA; j_call: TRBJ1-2
cdr3_aa: CASSRRTANQPQHF; cdr3_nt: TGTGCCAGCAGTCGACGGACAGCGAATCAGCCCCAGCATTTT; cdr3_length: 14; clone_size: once; v_call: TRBV6-5; d_call: NA; j_call: TRBJ1-5
cdr3_aa: CASSQDWSGGAGLVKTQYF; cdr3_nt: TGTGCCAGCAGCCAAGATTGGAGCGGGGGGGCCGGGTTGGTAAAGACCCAGTACTTC; cdr3_length: 19; clone_size: NA; v_call: TRBV3-1/TRBV3-2; d_call: TRBD2; j_call: TRBJ2-5
cdr3_aa: CASSFTESSYNSPLHF; cdr3_nt: TGCGCCAGCAGTTTTACAGAGAGCTCCTATAATTCACCCCTCCACTTT; cdr3_length: 16; clone_size: NA; v_call: TRBV5-1; d_call: NA; j_call: TRBJ1-6
cdr3_aa: CATYLTVNTEAFF; cdr3_nt: TGTGCCACCTATTTGACAGTAAACACTGAAGCTTTCTTT; cdr3_length: 13; clone_size: few; v_call: TRBV12-3/TRBV12-4; d_call: NA; j_call: TRBJ1-1
cdr3_aa: CAINENLLLGQPQHF; cdr3_nt: TGTGCCATCAATGAGAACCTCCTACTAGGTCAGCCCCAGCATTTT; cdr3_length: 15; clone_size: NA; v_call: TRBV10-3; d_call: NA; j_call: TRBJ1-5
cdr3_aa: CASSYSQARSGNTIYF; cdr3_nt: TGTGCCAGCAGTTACTCACAGGCTCGCTCTGGAAACACCATATATTTT; cdr3_length: 16; clone_size: NA; v_call: TRBV6-5; d_call: NA; j_call: TRBJ1-3
cdr3_aa: CASSPLGNNRAMATEAFF; cdr3_nt: TGTGCCAGCAGCCCACTTGGGAATAACAGGGCTATGGCCACTGAAGCTTTCTTT; cdr3_length: 18; clone_size: NA; v_call: TRBV2; d_call: NA; j_call: TRBJ1-1